These 2 T cell receptor beta chains originate from one sample sequenced in a study of human T cells and chemical hapten exposure. One entry per CDR3 protein, called by TCRdb with MiXCR from the RACE reads. The sample carries roughly 50,000 distinct CDR3 sequences, roughly 9.6% recorded once. Time point indicated: patch test 1, 2 weeks after DPC sensitization. Documented treatment: therapeutic diphenylcyclopropenone sensitization with weekly scalp DPC. Someone pulled total RNA out of unfractionated whole blood. The sample was whole blood, taken in connection with sensitization to the hapten diphenylcyclopropenone (DPC). Source of these receptors: a middle-aged woman with alopecia areata. Some clones in this sample may be carry-over from other donors' samples.

The sample holds many counts of this clonotype. The J gene is TRBJ1-5, the V gene TRBV28; D not resolved. The CDR3 is 15 residues long. V lost 6 bases to trimming and J lost 0 bases, with 12 bases between them. The germline V gene has CDR1 MDHEN and CDR2 SYDVKM. In nucleotides, the CDR3 is TGTGCCAGCAGACCAACGGGGAATAGCAATCAGCCCCAGCATTTT. It specifies CASRPTGNSNQPQHF. The full variable domain, completed using reference TRBV28 and TRBJ1-5, is DVKVTQSSRYLVKRTGEKVFLECVQDMDHENMFWYRQDPGLGLRLIYFSYDVKMKEKGDIPEGYSVSREKKERFSLILESASTNQTSMYLCASRPTGNSNQPQHFGDGTRLSIL.

This clonotype appeared a few times. This chain connects TRBV18 to TRBJ2-5; tentative D call: TRBD1 (6 bases). The CDR3 is 14 amino acids. Germline loops: CDR1 KGHSH, CDR2 LQKENI. V was pared by 2 bases and J by 4 bases, with 11 bases between. The CDR3, as DNA: TGTGCCAGCTCACCAGAGGACAGACGAGAGACCCAGTACTTC. Residues: CASSPEDRRETQYF.